This T cell receptor beta chain is drawn from a study of T-cell reconstitution after alpha-beta-depleted transplantation in children. This clonotype was seen repeatedly, ten times or more. Its antigen is not known. Unique molecular identifiers were incorporated during preparation of the TCRbeta library. TCRdb recomputed calls from the PCR reads with MiXCR, one row per CDR3 protein. Among under 85,000 distinct CDR3 sequences listed, around 18% were seen once. Germline V CDR1 and CDR2: SGHRS, YFSETQ. This CDR3 spans 15 amino acids. V lost 1 base and J 3 bases, leaving 10 bases between the germline ends. Study-level results: Diversity and T-cell counts at one year after transplant derived mostly from new T cells.

The origin of this receptor is a male patient aged 2-15 years who had a stem cell transplant for acute lymphoblastic leukemia, so the T cells may come from the graft donor. The sequencing used PBMCs, mostly from graft donor cells, collected 360 days after TCRalphabeta/CD19-depleted stem cell transplant. The J gene is TRBJ2-2, the V gene TRBV5-1; D is unclear. In nucleotides, the CDR3 is TGCGCCAGCAGCTTGCTTCATGGAGACACCGGGGAGCTGTTTTTT. It encodes CASSLLHGDTGELFF. Variable domain in full (rest from reference TRBV5-1 and TRBJ2-2): KAGVTQTPRYLIKTRGQQVTLSCSPISGHRSVSWYQQTPGQGLQFLFEYFSETQRNKGNFPGRFSGRQFSNSRSEMNVSTLELGDSALYLCASSLLHGDTGELFFGEGSRLTVL.